The 28 T cell receptor beta chains below were found in one sample sequenced in a study of OX40 agonist ivuxolimab in advanced cancers. Libraries were prepared by immunoSEQ multiplex PCR; TCRdb keeps only in-frame clonotypes and omits some of them. The sample has tens of thousands of clones; more than 80% are singletons. The sequenced sample was CD4+ or CD8+ T cells sorted from blood, obtained in a trial of the OX40 agonist ivuxolimab. The receptors were sampled from an adult with an advanced solid tumor such as melanoma, head and neck, liver or kidney cancer.

This clone was picked up one time. The chain carries TRBV27 and TRBJ2-3, with D uncertain. The germline V gene encodes CDR1 MNHEY and CDR2 SMNVEV (reference sequence). The V end lost 4 bases, the J end lost 6 bases, and 14 bases lay between the germline ends. The CDR3 extends over 14 amino acids. The CDR3 sequence: CASSSPRQHDTQYF. The CDR3 DNA follows: TGTGCCAGCAGTTCCCCGCGCCAACATGATACGCAGTATTTT.

The chain has TRBV5-3 and TRBJ2-7; a weak D match, TRBD1 (6 bases). TRBV5-3 is noted as an ORF with a role that remains uncertain. The CDR3 spans 14 residues. V lost 8 bases and J 6 bases, leaving 21 bases between the germline ends. The CDR3 DNA reads as TGTGCCAGCAGCCGAGGACAGACCGGGGCCGAGCAGTACTTC. This translates into CASSRGQTGAEQYF.

This clone was found a few times. This chain links TRBV9 with TRBJ2-3; D perhaps matches TRBD2 (6 bases). The CDR3 has 14 amino acids. Trimming took off 5 bases at V and 6 bases at J, with 16 bases between the two ends. Germline CDR1 SGDLS, CDR2 YYNGEE. This CDR3 is CASSPSGHGDTQYF. DNA for the CDR3: TGTGCCAGCAGTCCAAGCGGGCATGGGGATACGCAGTATTTT.

This clone is judged medium-sized. V gene TRBV25-1 combines with J gene TRBJ1-3; D gene ambiguous. The length of the CDR3 is 17 residues. The V gene lost 1 base and the J gene lost 0 bases, with 13 bases spanning the gap. Germline CDR1 and CDR2: MGHDK and SYGVNS. The CDR3 is CASSESRTESSGNTIYF. The CDR3 DNA sequence: TGTGCCAGCAGTGAATCCCGGACGGAAAGCTCTGGAAACACCATATATTTT.

The chain is built from TRBV5-1 and TRBJ2-7, with TRBD2 identical over 10 bases. CDR1 is SGHRS and CDR2 is YFSETQ in the germline V gene. V was clipped by 1 base and J by 4 bases; unmatched bases: 5. The CDR3 is 15 residues long. The CDR3 sequence: CASSLSGRAEYEQYF. The CDR3 bases are TGCGCCAGCAGCTTGAGCGGGAGGGCCGAATACGAGCAGTACTTC.

This chain joins TRBV5-1 and TRBJ1-3; D uncertain. Germline CDR1 is SGHRS and CDR2 is YFSETQ. The CDR3 has 17 amino acids. V was cut by 4 bases and J by 0 bases, with 17 bases left in between. CDR3 sequence: CASSASGPTYSGNTIYF. For the CDR3, the DNA is TGCGCCAGCAGCGCTTCTGGGCCGACCTACTCTGGAAACACCATATATTTT.

This clone was counted between two and nine times. The chain couples TRBV11-3 to TRBJ1-3; D unclear. V dropped 5 bases and J dropped 4 bases, with 12 bases sitting between them. The CDR3 length is 14 residues. Germline V gives CDR1 SGHNT, CDR2 YENEEA. CDR3 residues: CASSPTPGGNTIYF. In nucleotides, the CDR3 is TGTGCCAGCAGCCCAACCCCGGGCGGAAACACCATATATTTT.

This chain uses TRBV9 with TRBJ2-3; no clear D gene. V was clipped by 1 base and J by 2 bases, with 5 bases between them. Germline values: CDR1 SGDLS, CDR2 YYNGEE. The CDR3 is 13 amino acids. The CDR3 region has the DNA TGTGCCAGCAGCGTACAGAACACAGATACGCAGTATTTT. It encodes CASSVQNTDTQYF.

The chain has TRBV6-5 and TRBJ2-3, with 10 bases identical to TRBD2. The CDR3 length is 15 residues. From germline, CDR1 is MNHEY and CDR2 SVGAGI. V shed 4 bases and J 5 bases; nucleotides not matched to a gene: 6. The CDR3 coding sequence is TGTGCCAGCAGTTGGGGACTAGCGCGGAAAGATACGCAGTATTTT. Its translation: CASSWGLARKDTQYF.

The gene calls are TRBV4-2 and TRBJ2-7, with D unresolved. The CDR3 is made up of 14 amino acids. In germline, CDR1 is LGHNA, CDR2 YNFKEQ. V was clipped by 2 bases and J by 4 bases, with 12 bases between them. CDR3 sequence reads: CASSQPGKRYEQYF. The CDR3 DNA sequence: TGTGCCAGCAGCCAACCCGGAAAAAGGTACGAGCAGTACTTC.

V is TRBV2 and J is TRBJ2-5; D unresolved. Germline CDR1 is SNHLY and CDR2 is FYNNEI. V was shortened by 5 bases and J by 4 bases, with 2 bases between the two germline ends. This CDR3 has 10 residues. The CDR3 DNA follows: TGTGCCAGCAGTTTAGAGACCCAGTACTTC. As protein: CASSLETQYF.

The J gene is TRBJ1-5, the V gene TRBV27; 7 bases map to TRBD1. The J segment lost 2 bases and the V segment lost 6 bases, leaving 10 bases of the junction unmatched. In germline, CDR1 is MNHEY, CDR2 SMNVEV (reference sequence). The CDR3 sequence is 16 residues long. The CDR3 spells CASSDRQGVGNQPQHF. CDR3 bases: TGTGCCAGCAGCGACCGACAGGGTGTTGGCAATCAGCCCCAGCATTTT.

The J gene is TRBJ2-7, the V gene TRBV18; D is possibly TRBD2 (6 bases). Germline V gene lookup returns CDR1 KGHSH and CDR2 LQKENI. Trimming left V 0 bases short and J 7 bases short, with 16 bases between. CDR3 length equals 15 residues. The CDR3 nucleotides are TGTGCCAGCTCACCACCGGCTGGGGGGTGGGGTGAGCAGTACTTC. Translated, it gives CASSPPAGGWGEQYF.

The chain couples TRBV11-2 to TRBJ2-5, with 9 bases aligning to TRBD1. The CDR3 is made up of 13 amino acids. Trimming cost V 8 bases and J 5 bases; bases outside gene matches: 6. The germline V gene encodes CDR1 SGHAT and CDR2 FQNNGV. The CDR3 protein is CASEGQGIETQYF. As DNA, the CDR3 is TGTGCCAGCGAAGGACAGGGGATTGAGACCCAGTACTTC.

CDR3 nucleotides: TGTGCCAGCAGCCGGGACGAAGAGACCCAGTACTTC. Protein sequence: CASSRDEETQYF. This rearrangement joins TRBV5-4 to TRBJ2-5; TRBD1 or TRBD2 may be the D gene (5 bases each). The CDR3 is made up of 12 amino acids. The germline CDR1 and CDR2 sequences are SGHNT and YYREEE (reference sequence). Trimming stripped 4 bases from V and 3 bases from J, with 7 bases between.

This chain uses TRBV4-3 with TRBJ2-7, with a possible D match to TRBD2 (5 bases). Germline assignment: CDR1 LGHNA and CDR2 YSLEER. The V and J ends lost 0 bases and 3 bases respectively, with 15 bases between them. This CDR3 has 16 amino acids. The CDR3 DNA reads TGCGCCAGCAGCCAAGATTTTCGGGGTCTCCTCTACGAGCAGTACTTC. This translates into CASSQDFRGLLYEQYF.

This clone has more than one count but fewer than ten. This sequence joins TRBV30 and TRBJ2-4; TRBD2 aligns across 7 bases. The CDR3 has 14 residues. Trimming cost V 7 bases and J 3 bases; bases outside gene matches: 9. In germline, CDR1 is GTSNPN, CDR2 SVGIG (reference sequence). For the CDR3, the DNA is TGTGCCTCTGAGAGGGAGGGAGTCAAAAACATTCAGTACTTC. Its protein is CASEREGVKNIQYF.

V usage is TRBV7-6 and J usage is TRBJ1-3, with unresolved D. There are 15 residues in the CDR3. V was cut by 5 bases and J by 2 bases, with 13 bases left in between. Germline loops: CDR1 SGHVS, CDR2 FNYEAQ. CDR3: CASSPYLLAGNTIYF. The CDR3 DNA reads TGTGCCAGCAGCCCCTACTTATTGGCTGGAAACACCATATATTTT.

The J gene is TRBJ1-4, the V gene TRBV5-6; tentative D call: TRBD1 (5 bases). CDR3 size: 15 residues. Trimming stripped 4 bases from V and 8 bases from J, with 18 bases between. Germline CDR1 and CDR2: SGHDT and YYEEEE. The CDR3 nucleotides read TGTGCCAGCAGCGCGGACCGAGGATGGGGCGAAAAACTGTTTTTT. Protein product: CASSADRGWGEKLFF.

Only a few counts were recorded for this clone. The V and J genes are TRBV27 and TRBJ2-1; weak D call: TRBD2 (6 bases). V lost 7 bases to trimming and J lost 4 bases, with 29 bases between them. This CDR3 contains 19 residues. Per the germline V gene, CDR1 is MNHEY and CDR2 is SMNVEV (reference sequence). CDR3 amino acids: CASTLDSHGGPFSYNEQFF. The DNA for the CDR3 is TGTGCCAGCACTCTCGACTCGCATGGAGGGCCCTTCTCTTACAATGAGCAGTTCTTC.

This clone was observed once. The chain carries TRBV5-1 and TRBJ2-3; no definite D call. The CDR3 extends over 16 amino acids. Germline V gene sequence: CDR1 SGHRS, CDR2 YFSETQ. Trimming took off 4 bases at V and 2 bases at J, with 17 bases between the two ends. Here the CDR3 reads CASSPLSWGNTDTQYF. CDR3 in DNA: TGCGCCAGCAGCCCCCTCTCCTGGGGAAACACAGATACGCAGTATTTT.

The chain has TRBV7-9 and TRBJ2-5; 10 bases are a match to TRBD2. Trimming removed 5 bases from V and 1 base from J; junction bases left unmatched: 4. CDR1 is SEHNR, CDR2 FQNEAQ, per germline (reference sequence). This CDR3 is 15 amino acids long. The CDR3 DNA sequence: TGTGCCAGCAGCCGAGCGGGAGGGCCCCAAGAGACCCAGTACTTC. It translates to CASSRAGGPQETQYF. The full variable domain, rest sourced from reference TRBV7-9 and TRBJ2-5, is DTGVSQNPRHKITKRGQNVTFRCDPISEHNRLYWYRQTLGQGPEFLTYFQNEAQLEKSRLLSDRFSAERPKGSFSTLEIQRTEQGDSAMYLCASSRAGGPQETQYFGPGTRLLVL.

Here the CDR3 reads CASSLGQANEKLFF. For the CDR3, the DNA is TGCGCCAGCAGCTTGGGACAGGCTAATGAAAAACTGTTTTTT. The chain is built from TRBV5-1 and TRBJ1-4, with TRBD1 as a possible D gene (6 bases). The germline V and J ends were trimmed by 0 bases and 3 bases, with 6 bases remaining between them. The CDR3 length is 14 residues. Germline V gene sequence: CDR1 SGHRS, CDR2 YFSETQ. The complete variable domain, with remaining parts taken from reference TRBV5-1 and TRBJ1-4, reads KAGVTQTPRYLIKTRGQQVTLSCSPISGHRSVSWYQQTPGQGLQFLFEYFSETQRNKGNFPGRFSGRQFSNSRSEMNVSTLELGDSALYLCASSLGQANEKLFFGSGTQLSVL.

This chain uses TRBV7-8 with TRBJ2-7; tentatively, D is TRBD1 (6 bases). The CDR3 totals 14 residues. Trimming left V 1 base short and J 1 base short, with 8 bases between. From germline, CDR1 is SGHVS and CDR2 FQNEAQ. DNA of the CDR3: TGTGCCAGCAGCTTAGGACAGGCATCCTACGAGCAGTACGTC. This encodes CASSLGQASYEQYV.

V and J are TRBV18 and TRBJ1-4, with D uncertain. Germline CDR1 KGHSH, CDR2 LQKENI. V lost 0 bases and J lost 5, with 10 bases in between. The length of the CDR3 is 15 residues. This chain's CDR3 is CASSPPQAINEKLFF. For the CDR3, the DNA is TGTGCCAGCTCACCACCGCAGGCTATAAATGAAAAACTGTTTTTT.

The chain links TRBV5-5 to TRBJ1-3, with D possibly matching TRBD1 (6 bases). There are 16 residues in the CDR3. CDR1 is SGHKS, CDR2 YYEKEE, per germline (reference sequence). V dropped 4 bases and J dropped 1 base, with 15 bases sitting between them. CDR3 DNA: TGTGCCAGCAGCCCCGAGGGGGGGGCTTCTGGAAACACCATATATTTT. Amino acids: CASSPEGGASGNTIYF.

This clone was seen once. This chain uses TRBV27 with TRBJ2-5, with TRBD2 as a possible D gene (7 bases). The DNA end favors TRBJ2-7, so the J call may be wrong. In germline, CDR1 is MNHEY, CDR2 SMNVEV (reference sequence). The CDR3 length is 15 residues. CDR3 loop: CASSLKVEGGYEQYF. The CDR3 DNA is TGTGCCAGCAGTTTAAAGGTAGAGGGGGGGTACGAGCAGTACTTC.

The gene calls are TRBV6-4 and TRBJ2-1, with D possibly matching TRBD2 (7 bases). The germline V gene encodes CDR1 MRHNA and CDR2 SNTAGT. V lost 0 bases to trimming and J lost 7 bases, with 16 bases between them. The CDR3 has 16 residues. The CDR3 nucleotides read TGTGCCAGCAGTGACTCAGGGGGAGGGCCTCGGAATGAGCAGTTCTTC. This codes for CASSDSGGGPRNEQFF.